This T cell receptor (beta chain) was identified during a study of cytomegalovirus exposure and HLA in healthy donors. General observations from the study: Earlier analysis yielded a pattern in which most TCR beta V segments were productive about 90% or about 30% of the time. The study recorded 150 to 200 TCR beta chains that were cytomegalovirus-associated. The CMV antigen specificity of a few CMV-associated chains was confirmed through in vitro analysis.

The donors were healthy bone marrow donors. The CDR3 extends over 15 amino acids. Germline CDR1 is MGHDK and CDR2 is SYGVNS. V lost 6 bases to trimming and J lost 3 bases, with 15 bases between them. Amplification used 60 Vbeta primers and 13 Jbeta primers. Sequencing was performed with immunoSEQ multiplex PCR; in TCRdb, only in-frame clones are kept and a portion is missing. The sample records 90,000 to 110,000 clones, less than 70% being singletons. In regard to this clone: No antigen is known for it.

The TCR comes from a woman in her seventies in good health and CMV-seropositive. The rearrangement joins TRBV25-1 to TRBJ1-5, with a tentative D call TRBD1 (5 bases). Sequenced: PBMCs. The CDR3 DNA follows: TGTGCCAGCAGCGCAGCGGGGGGTGACAATCAGCCCCAGCATTTT. Its protein product is CASSAAGGDNQPQHF.